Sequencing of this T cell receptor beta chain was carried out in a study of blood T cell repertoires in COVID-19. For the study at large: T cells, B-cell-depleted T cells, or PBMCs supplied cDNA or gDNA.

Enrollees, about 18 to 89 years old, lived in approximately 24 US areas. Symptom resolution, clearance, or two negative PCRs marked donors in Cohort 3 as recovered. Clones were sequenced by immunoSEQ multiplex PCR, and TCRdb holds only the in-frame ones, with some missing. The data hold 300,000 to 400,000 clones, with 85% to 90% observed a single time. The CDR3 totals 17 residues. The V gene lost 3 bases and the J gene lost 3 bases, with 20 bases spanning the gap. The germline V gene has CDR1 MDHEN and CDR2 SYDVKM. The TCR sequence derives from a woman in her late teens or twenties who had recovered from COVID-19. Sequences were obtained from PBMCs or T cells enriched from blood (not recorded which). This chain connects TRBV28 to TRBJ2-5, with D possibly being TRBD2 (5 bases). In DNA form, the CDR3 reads TGTGCCAGCAGTTTCGTTTTACTAGTCGGGGAAGAAGAGACCCAGTACTTC. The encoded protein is CASSFVLLVGEEETQYF.